This T cell receptor beta chain stems from a study of blood T cell repertoires in COVID-19. The V and J ends lost 4 bases and 2 bases, in that order; junction bases with no gene match: 22. Germline V gene sequence: CDR1 LNHDA, CDR2 SQIVND (reference sequence). The CDR3 has 20 residues. Profiled with immunoSEQ multiplex PCR; TCRdb holds only in-frame clones, not every one. Of around 130,000 clones in the sample, roughly 79% were seen once. The sequenced material came from peripheral blood. The clonotype was recovered from an elderly man with acute or convalescent COVID-19. V usage is TRBV19 and J usage is TRBJ1-2; 7 nucleotides line up with TRBD1. CDR3: CASSSPPLGQTYRYNYGYTF. In nucleotides, the CDR3 is TGTGCCAGTAGTAGTCCCCCTTTGGGACAGACCTACAGATACAACTATGGCTACACCTTC.